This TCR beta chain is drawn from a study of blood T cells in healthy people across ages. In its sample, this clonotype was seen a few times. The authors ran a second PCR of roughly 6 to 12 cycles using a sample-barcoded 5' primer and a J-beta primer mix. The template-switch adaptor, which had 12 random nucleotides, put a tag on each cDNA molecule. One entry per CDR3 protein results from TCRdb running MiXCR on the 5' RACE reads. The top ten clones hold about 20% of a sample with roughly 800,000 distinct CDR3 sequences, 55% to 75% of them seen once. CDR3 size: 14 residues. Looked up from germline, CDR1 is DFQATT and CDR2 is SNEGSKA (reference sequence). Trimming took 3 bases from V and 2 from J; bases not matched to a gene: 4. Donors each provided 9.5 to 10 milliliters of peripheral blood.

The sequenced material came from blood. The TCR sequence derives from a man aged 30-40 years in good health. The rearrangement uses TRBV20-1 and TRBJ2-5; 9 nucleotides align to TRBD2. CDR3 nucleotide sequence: TGCAGTGCTAGGGGGCTAGCGGGACAAGAGACCCAGTACTTC. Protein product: CSARGLAGQETQYF.